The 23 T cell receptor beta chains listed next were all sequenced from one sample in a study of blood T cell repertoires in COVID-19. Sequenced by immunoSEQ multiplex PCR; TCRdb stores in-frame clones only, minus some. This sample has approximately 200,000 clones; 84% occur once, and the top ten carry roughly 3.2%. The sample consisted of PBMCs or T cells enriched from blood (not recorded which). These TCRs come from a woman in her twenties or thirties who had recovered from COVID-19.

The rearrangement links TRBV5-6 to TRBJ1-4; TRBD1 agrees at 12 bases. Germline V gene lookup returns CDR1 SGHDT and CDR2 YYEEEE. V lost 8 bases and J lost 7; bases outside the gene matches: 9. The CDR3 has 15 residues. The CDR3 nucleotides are TGTGCCAGTGCGGGACAGGGGGCCGTGGGTGAAAAACTGTTTTTT. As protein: CASAGQGAVGEKLFF.

CDR3 nucleotides: TGCGCCAGCAGCTTAGACAGGTCCCAGCCCCAGCATTTT. This gives the protein CASSLDRSQPQHF. The chain uses TRBV5-1 and TRBJ1-5; TRBD1 might be the D (6 bases). CDR3 size: 13 residues. Germline V lookup: CDR1 SGHRS, CDR2 YFSETQ. V dropped 2 bases and J dropped 7 bases, with 10 bases sitting between them. Full variable domain (rest looked up from reference TRBV5-1 and TRBJ1-5): KAGVTQTPRYLIKTRGQQVTLSCSPISGHRSVSWYQQTPGQGLQFLFEYFSETQRNKGNFPGRFSGRQFSNSRSEMNVSTLELGDSALYLCASSLDRSQPQHFGDGTRLSIL.

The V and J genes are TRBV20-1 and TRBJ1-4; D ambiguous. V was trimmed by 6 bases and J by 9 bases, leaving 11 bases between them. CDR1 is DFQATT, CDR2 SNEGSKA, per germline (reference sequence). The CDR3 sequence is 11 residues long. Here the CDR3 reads CSAPWEKKLFF. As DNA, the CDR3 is TGCAGTGCACCCTGGGAGAAAAAACTGTTTTTT.

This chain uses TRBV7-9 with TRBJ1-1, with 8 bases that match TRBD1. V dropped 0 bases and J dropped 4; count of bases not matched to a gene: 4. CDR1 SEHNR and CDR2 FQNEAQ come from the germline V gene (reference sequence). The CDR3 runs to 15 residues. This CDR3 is CASSLATGEVTEAFF. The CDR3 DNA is TGTGCCAGCAGCTTAGCGACAGGGGAGGTCACTGAAGCTTTCTTT. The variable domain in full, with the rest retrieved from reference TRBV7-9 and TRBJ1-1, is DTGVSQNPRHKITKRGQNVTFRCDPISEHNRLYWYRQTLGQGPEFLTYFQNEAQLEKSRLLSDRFSAERPKGSFSTLEIQRTEQGDSAMYLCASSLATGEVTEAFFGQGTRLTVV.

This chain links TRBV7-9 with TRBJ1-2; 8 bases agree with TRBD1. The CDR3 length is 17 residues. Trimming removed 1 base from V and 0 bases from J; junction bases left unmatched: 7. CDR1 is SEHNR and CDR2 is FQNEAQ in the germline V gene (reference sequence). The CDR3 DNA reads TGTGCCAGCAGCTTAGATTTTGGGACAGGAGCTAACTATGGCTACACCTTC. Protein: CASSLDFGTGANYGYTF.

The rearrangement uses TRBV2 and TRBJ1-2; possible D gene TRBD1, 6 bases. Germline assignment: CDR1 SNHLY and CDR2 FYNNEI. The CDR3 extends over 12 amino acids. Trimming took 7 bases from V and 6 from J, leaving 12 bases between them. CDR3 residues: CASTGAGDGYTF. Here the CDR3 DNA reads TGTGCCAGCACCGGGGCAGGGGATGGCTACACCTTC.

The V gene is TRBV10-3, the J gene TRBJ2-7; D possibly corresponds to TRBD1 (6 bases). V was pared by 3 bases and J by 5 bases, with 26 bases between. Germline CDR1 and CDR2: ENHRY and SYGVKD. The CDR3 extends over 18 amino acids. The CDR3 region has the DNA TGTGCCATCAGTGACCCTCTTATCAGTTGGCAGGGGAACAACGAGCAGTACTTC. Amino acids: CAISDPLISWQGNNEQYF.

The CDR3 here is CAIGTERNYGYTF. The CDR3 DNA reads TGTGCCATCGGGACAGAAAGAAACTATGGCTACACCTTC. The chain is built from TRBV10-3 and TRBJ1-2, with TRBD1 identical over 7 bases. The V gene end was trimmed by 8 bases and the J gene end by 2 bases; junction bases not matched to a gene: 5. The CDR3 extends over 13 amino acids. Germline CDR1 and CDR2: ENHRY and SYGVKD.

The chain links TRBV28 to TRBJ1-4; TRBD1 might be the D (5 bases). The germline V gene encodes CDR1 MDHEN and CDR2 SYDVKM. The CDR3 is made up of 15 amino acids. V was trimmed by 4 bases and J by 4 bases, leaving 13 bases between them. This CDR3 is CASSSPGGHNEKLFF. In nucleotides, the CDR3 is TGTGCCAGCAGTTCCCCGGGGGGTCATAATGAAAAACTGTTTTTT.

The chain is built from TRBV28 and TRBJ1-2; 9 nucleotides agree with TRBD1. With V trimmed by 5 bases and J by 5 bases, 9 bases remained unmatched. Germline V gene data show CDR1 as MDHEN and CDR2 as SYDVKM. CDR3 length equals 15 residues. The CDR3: CASSGAGQGKYGYTF. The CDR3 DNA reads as TGTGCCAGCAGTGGGGCGGGACAGGGCAAGTATGGCTACACCTTC.

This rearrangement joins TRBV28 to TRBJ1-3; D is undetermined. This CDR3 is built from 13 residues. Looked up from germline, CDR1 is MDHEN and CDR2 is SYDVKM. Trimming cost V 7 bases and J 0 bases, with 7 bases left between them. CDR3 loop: CASTPGSGNTIYF. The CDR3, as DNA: TGTGCCAGCACCCCAGGCTCTGGAAACACCATATATTTT. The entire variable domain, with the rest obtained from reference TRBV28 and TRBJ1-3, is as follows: DVKVTQSSRYLVKRTGEKVFLECVQDMDHENMFWYRQDPGLGLRLIYFSYDVKMKEKGDIPEGYSVSREKKERFSLILESASTNQTSMYLCASTPGSGNTIYFGEGSWLTVV.

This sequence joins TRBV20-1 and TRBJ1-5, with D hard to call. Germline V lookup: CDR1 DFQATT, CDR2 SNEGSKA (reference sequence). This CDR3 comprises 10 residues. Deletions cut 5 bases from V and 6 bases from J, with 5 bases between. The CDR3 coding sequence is TGCAGTGCTCAGGCTCAGCCCCAGCATTTT. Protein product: CSAQAQPQHF.

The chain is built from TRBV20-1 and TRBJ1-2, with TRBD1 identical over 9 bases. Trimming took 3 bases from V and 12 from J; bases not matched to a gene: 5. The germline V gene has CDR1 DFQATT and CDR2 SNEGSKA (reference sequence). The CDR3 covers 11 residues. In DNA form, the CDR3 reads TGCAGTGCTAGGGGACAGGGCCGGAACACCTTC. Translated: CSARGQGRNTF.

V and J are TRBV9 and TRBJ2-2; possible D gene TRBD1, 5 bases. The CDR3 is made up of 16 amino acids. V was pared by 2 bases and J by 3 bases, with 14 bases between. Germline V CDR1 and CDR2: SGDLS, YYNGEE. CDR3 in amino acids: CASSVGRGLYTGELFF. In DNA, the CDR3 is TGTGCCAGCAGCGTCGGAAGGGGCTTGTACACCGGGGAGCTGTTTTTT.

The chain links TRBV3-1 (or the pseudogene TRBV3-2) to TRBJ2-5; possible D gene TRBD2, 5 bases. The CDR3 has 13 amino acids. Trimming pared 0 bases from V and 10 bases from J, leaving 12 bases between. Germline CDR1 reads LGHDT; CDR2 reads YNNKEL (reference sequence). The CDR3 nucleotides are TGTGCCAGCAGCCAAGAGTCGGCACGGGGCCAGTACTTC. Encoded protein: CASSQESARGQYF.

The DNA for the CDR3 is TGTGCCAGCAGCCCACAGGGGACCTATGGCTACACCTTC. It codes for CASSPQGTYGYTF. The chain has TRBV5-6 and TRBJ1-2; 7 bases match TRBD1. J lost 4 bases, V lost 4 bases, and 4 bases had no gene match. Germline V CDR1 and CDR2: SGHDT, YYEEEE. This CDR3 comprises 13 residues.

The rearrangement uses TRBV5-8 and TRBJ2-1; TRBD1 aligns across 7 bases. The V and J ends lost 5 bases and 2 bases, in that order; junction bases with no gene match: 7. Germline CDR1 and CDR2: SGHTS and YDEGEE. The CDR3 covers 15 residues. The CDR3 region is CASSITQGPYNEQFF. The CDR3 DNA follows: TGTGCCAGCAGTATAACACAGGGGCCCTACAATGAGCAGTTCTTC.

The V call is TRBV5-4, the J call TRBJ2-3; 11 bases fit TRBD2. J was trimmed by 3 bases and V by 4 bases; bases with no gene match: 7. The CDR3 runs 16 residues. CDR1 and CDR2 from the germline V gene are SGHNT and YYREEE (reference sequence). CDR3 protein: CASSPTSGGNTDTQYF. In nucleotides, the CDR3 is TGTGCCAGCAGCCCAACTAGCGGGGGCAATACAGATACGCAGTATTTT.

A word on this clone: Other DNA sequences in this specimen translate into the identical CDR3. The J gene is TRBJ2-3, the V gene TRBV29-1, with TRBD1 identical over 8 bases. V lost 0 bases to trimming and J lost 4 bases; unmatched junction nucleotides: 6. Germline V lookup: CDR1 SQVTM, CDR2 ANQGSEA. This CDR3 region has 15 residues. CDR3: CSVEDRARGPDTQYF. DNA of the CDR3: TGCAGCGTTGAAGATCGGGCCAGGGGGCCAGATACGCAGTATTTT.

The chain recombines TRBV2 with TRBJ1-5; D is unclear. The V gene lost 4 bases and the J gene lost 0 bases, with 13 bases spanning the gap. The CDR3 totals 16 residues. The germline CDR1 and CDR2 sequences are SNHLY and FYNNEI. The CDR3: CASSAAVFGSNQPQHF. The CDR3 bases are TGTGCCAGCAGTGCAGCCGTTTTCGGTAGCAATCAGCCCCAGCATTTT.

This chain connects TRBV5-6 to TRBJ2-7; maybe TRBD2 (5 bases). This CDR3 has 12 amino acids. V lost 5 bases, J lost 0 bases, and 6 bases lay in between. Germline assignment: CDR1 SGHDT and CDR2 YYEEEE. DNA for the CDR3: TGTGCCAGCAGTCGGGACTCCTACGAGCAGTACGTC. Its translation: CASSRDSYEQYV.

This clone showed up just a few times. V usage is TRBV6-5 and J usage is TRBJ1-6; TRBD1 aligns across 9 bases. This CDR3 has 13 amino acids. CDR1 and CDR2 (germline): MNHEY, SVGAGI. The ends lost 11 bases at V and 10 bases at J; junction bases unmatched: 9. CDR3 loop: CAVVGQGLSPLHF. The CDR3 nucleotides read TGTGCCGTAGTGGGACAGGGATTATCACCCCTCCACTTT.

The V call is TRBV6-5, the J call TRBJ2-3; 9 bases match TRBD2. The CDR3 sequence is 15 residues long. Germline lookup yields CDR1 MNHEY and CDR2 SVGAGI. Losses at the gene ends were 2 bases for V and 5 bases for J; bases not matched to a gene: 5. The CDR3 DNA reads TGTGCCAGCAGTTACGGGCTAGCGGGGAGAGATACGCAGTATTTT. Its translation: CASSYGLAGRDTQYF.